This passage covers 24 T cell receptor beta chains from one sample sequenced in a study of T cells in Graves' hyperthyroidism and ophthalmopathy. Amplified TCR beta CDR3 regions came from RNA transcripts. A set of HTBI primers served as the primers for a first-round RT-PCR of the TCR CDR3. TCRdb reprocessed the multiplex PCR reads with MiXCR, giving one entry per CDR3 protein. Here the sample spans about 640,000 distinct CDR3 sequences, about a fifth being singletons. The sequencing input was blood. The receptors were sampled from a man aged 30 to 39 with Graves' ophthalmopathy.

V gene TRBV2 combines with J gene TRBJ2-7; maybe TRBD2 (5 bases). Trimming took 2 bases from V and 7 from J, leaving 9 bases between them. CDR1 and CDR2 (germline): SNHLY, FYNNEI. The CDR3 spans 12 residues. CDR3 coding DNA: TGTGCCAGCAGTGAAAGGACGGGAGAGCAGTACTTC. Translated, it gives CASSERTGEQYF.

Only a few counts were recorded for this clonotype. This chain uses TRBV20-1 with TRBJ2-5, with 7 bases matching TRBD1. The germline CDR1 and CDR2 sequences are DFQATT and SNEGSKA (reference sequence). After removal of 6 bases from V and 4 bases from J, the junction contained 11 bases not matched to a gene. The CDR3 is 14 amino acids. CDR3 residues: CSARAEPGGETQYF. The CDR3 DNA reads TGCAGTGCCAGGGCCGAACCAGGGGGAGAGACCCAGTACTTC.

CDR3 bases: TGTGCCAGTAGTATTCCCGGGGAGCTGTTTTTT. Encoded protein: CASSIPGELFF. This chain uses TRBV19 with TRBJ2-2, with unresolved D. V lost 3 bases and J lost 6, with 2 bases in between. Per germline, CDR1 LNHDA and CDR2 SQIVND (reference sequence). The CDR3 is made up of 11 amino acids.

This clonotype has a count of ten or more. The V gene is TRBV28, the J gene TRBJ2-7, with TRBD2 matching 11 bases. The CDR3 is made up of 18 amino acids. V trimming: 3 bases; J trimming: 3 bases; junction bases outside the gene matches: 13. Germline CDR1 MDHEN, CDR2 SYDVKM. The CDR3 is CASSFPTTTSGRHYEQYF. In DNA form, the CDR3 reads TGTGCCAGCAGTTTCCCCACAACCACTAGCGGGAGACACTACGAGCAGTACTTC.

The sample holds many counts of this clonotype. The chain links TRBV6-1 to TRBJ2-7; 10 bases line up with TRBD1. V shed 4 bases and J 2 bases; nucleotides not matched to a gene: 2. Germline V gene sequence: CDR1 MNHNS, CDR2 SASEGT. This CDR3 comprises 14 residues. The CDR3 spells CASSGTGGTYEQYF. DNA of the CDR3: TGTGCCAGCAGTGGGACAGGGGGAACCTACGAGCAGTACTTC.

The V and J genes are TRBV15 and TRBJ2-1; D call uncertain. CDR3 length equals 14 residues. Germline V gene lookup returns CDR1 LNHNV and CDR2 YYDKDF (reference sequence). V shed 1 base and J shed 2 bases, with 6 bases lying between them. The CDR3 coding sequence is TGTGCCACCAGCAGAGCGGTTACCTACAATGAGCAGTTCTTC. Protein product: CATSRAVTYNEQFF.

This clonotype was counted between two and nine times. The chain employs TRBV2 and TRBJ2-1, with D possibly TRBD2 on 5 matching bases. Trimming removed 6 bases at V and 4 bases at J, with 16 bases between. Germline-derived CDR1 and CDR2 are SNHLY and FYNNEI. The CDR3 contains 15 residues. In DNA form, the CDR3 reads TGTGCCAGCAGGGGGAGAGCCAATCAGTACAATGAGCAGTTCTTC. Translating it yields CASRGRANQYNEQFF.

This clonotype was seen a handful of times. In nucleotides, the CDR3 is TGTGCCAGCGGGAGGCGGGGCGAGCAGTACTTC. This sequence encodes CASGRRGEQYF. The chain uses TRBV28 and TRBJ2-7, with D tentatively TRBD2 (6 bases). Germline-derived CDR1 and CDR2 are MDHEN and SYDVKM. Trimming removed 8 bases from V and 6 bases from J, with 11 bases in between. This CDR3 is 11 amino acids long.

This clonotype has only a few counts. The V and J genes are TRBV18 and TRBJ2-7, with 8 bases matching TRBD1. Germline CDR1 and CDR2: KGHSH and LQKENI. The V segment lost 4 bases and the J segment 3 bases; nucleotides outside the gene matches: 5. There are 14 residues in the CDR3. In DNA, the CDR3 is TGTGCCAGCTCACAGGGACAGGCGATCTACGAGCAGTACTTC. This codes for CASSQGQAIYEQYF.

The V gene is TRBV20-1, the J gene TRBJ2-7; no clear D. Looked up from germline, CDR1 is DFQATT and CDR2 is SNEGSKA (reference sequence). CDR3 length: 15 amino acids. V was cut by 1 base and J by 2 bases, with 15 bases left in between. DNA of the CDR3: TGCAGTGCTAGAGTCTCGACGGACCCGGCCTACGAGCAGTACTTC. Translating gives CSARVSTDPAYEQYF.

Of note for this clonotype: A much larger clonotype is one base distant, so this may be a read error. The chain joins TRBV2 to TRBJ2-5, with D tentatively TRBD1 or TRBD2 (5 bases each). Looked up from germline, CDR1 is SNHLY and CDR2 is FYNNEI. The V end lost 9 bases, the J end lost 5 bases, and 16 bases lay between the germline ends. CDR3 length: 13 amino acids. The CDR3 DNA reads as TGTGCCAGAAATGACGGGGACGCGGAGACCCAGTACTTC. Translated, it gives CARNDGDAETQYF. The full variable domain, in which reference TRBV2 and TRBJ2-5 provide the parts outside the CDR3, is EPEVTQTPSHQVTQMGQEVILRCVPISNHLYFYWYRQILGQKVEFLVSFYNNEISEKSEIFDDQFSVERPDGSNFTLKIRSTKLEDSAMYFCARNDGDAETQYFGPGTRLLVL.

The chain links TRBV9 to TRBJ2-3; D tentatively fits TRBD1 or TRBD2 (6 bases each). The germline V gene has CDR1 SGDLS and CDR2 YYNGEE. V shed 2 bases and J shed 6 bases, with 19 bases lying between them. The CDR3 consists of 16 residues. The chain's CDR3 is CASSVQGRSGRDTQYF. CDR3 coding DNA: TGTGCCAGCAGCGTCCAGGGGAGGTCCGGGCGGGATACGCAGTATTTT.

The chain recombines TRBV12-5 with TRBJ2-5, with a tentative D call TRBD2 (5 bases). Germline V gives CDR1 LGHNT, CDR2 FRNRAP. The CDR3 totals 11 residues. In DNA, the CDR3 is TGTGCCAGCGGCCTCGGAGAGACCCAGTACTTC. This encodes CASGLGETQYF. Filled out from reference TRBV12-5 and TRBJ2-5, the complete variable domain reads DARVTQTPRHKVTEMGQEVTMRCQPILGHNTVFWYRQTMMQGLELLAYFRNRAPLDDSGMPKDRFSAEMPDATLATLKIQPSEPRDSAVYFCASGLGETQYFGPGTRLLVL.

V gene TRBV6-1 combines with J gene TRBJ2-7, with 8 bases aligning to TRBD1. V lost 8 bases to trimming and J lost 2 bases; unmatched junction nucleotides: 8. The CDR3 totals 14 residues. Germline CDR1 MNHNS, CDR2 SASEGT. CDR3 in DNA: TGTGCCAGCGGTGGACAGGGCCTACCCTACGAGCAGTACTTC. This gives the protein CASGGQGLPYEQYF.

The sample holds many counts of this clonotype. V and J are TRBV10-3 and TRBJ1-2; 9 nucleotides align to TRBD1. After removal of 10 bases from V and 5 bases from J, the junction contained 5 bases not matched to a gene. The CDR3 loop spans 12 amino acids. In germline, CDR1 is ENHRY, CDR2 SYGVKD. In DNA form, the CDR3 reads TGTGCCACCGCGGACAGGGGTTATGGCTACACCTTC. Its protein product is CATADRGYGYTF.

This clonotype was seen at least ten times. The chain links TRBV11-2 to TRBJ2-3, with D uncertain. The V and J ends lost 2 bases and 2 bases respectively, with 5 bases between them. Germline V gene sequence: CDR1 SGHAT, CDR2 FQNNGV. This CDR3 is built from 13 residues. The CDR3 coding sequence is TGTGCCAGCAGCTTATCCTACACAGATACGCAGTATTTT. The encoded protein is CASSLSYTDTQYF.

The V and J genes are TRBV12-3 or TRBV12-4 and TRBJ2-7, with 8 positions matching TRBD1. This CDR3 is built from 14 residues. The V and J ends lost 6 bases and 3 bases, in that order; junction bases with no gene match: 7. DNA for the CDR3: TGTGCCAGCAGCCAATTCGGACAGGGCTACGAGCAGTACTTC. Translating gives CASSQFGQGYEQYF.

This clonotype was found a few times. CDR3 nucleotides: TGTGCCAGCAGGGGACAGGGTAACGGTGAGCAGTTCTTC. Amino acid sequence: CASRGQGNGEQFF. The chain recombines TRBV7-3 with TRBJ2-1; 9 bases fit TRBD1. This CDR3 comprises 13 residues. In germline, CDR1 is SGHTA, CDR2 FQGTGA. Losses at the gene ends were 6 bases for V and 9 bases for J; bases not matched to a gene: 6.

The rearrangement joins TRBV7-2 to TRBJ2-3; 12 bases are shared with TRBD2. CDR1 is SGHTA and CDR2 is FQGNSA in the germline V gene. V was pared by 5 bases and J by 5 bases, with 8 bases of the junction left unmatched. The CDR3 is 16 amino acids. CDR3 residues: CASSPYPGLAGDTQYF. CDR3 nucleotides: TGTGCCAGCAGCCCATACCCGGGACTAGCGGGAGATACGCAGTATTTT.

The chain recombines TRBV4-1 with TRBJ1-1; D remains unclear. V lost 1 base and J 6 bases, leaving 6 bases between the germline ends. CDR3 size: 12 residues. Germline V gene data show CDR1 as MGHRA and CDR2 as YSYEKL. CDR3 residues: CASSQVGSEAFF. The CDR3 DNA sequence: TGCGCCAGCAGCCAAGTTGGGTCTGAAGCTTTCTTT.

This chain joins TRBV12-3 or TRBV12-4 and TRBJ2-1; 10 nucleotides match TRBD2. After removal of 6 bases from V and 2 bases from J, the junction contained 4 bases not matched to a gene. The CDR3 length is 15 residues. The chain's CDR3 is CASSKGLAPYNEQFF. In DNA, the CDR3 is TGTGCCAGCAGCAAGGGACTAGCGCCCTACAATGAGCAGTTCTTC.

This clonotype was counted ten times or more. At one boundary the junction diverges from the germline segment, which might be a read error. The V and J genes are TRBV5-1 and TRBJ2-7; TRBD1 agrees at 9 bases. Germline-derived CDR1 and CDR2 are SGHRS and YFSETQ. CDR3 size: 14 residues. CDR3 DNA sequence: TGTGCCAGCAGTCTCGGGACAGGGAGCTCCGAGCAGTACTTC. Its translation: CASSLGTGSSEQYF.

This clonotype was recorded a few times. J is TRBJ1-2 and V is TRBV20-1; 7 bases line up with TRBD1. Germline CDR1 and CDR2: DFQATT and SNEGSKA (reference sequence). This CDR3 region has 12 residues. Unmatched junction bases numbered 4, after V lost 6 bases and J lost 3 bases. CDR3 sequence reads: CSAEGAYYGYTF. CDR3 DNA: TGCAGTGCAGAGGGGGCATACTATGGCTACACCTTC.

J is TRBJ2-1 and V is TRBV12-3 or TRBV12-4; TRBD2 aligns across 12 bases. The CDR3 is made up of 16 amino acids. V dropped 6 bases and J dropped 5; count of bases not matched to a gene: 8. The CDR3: CASRLASGRAHNEQFF. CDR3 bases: TGTGCCAGCAGGCTCGCTAGCGGGAGGGCCCACAATGAGCAGTTCTTC.